This TCR beta chain came from a study of blood T cell repertoires in COVID-19. In the study overall: COVID-19 samples, acute and convalescent, were from the United States, Italy and Spain.

TCRdb's copy holds only in-frame clones and misses some; the assay was immunoSEQ multiplex PCR. The sample lists approximately 61,000 clones, roughly 79% occurring once. The sequenced sample was peripheral blood. This TCR derives from a human donor in a cohort sampled during active COVID-19.

The CDR3 region is CASSPTSSYNEQFF. CDR3 sequence (DNA): TGTGCCAGCTCACCAACGAGCTCCTACAATGAGCAGTTCTTC. V usage is TRBV18 and J usage is TRBJ2-1; D remains unclear. CDR1 and CDR2 (germline): KGHSH, LQKENI. The CDR3 consists of 14 residues. V was trimmed by 2 bases and J by 0 bases, leaving 5 bases between them.